This TCR beta chain was sequenced for a study of circulating CD8 cells and anti-PD-1 response in melanoma. The study's findings and limits: Only baseline and M1 samples entered the published repertoire comparisons.

Four subsets defined by PD-1 and/or TIGIT were sorted from live CD3+CD8+TCRalphabeta+ cells. The QIAseq Immune Repertoire TCR panel built the libraries from approximately 16 ng of total RNA. TCRdb re-called the reads through MiXCR, storing one row per CDR3 protein. This sample has roughly 1,000 distinct CDR3 sequences, with about 6% found just once. The V and J ends lost 3 bases and 2 bases respectively, with 10 bases between them. The CDR3 is made up of 14 amino acids. Germline loops: CDR1 MDHEN, CDR2 SYDVKM. Turning to this clonotype: The antigen remains undetermined.

This sample comprised CD8+ T cells from PBMCs, obtained at baseline or after one month of anti-PD-1 therapy (not recorded which). The rearrangement joins TRBV28 to TRBJ2-5; no firm D call. The source is a human donor with melanoma. For the CDR3, the DNA is TGTGCCAGCAGTTTGAAAGGAGAACAAGAGACCCAGTACTTC. Protein product: CASSLKGEQETQYF.